Each of the 15 T cell receptor beta chains below was sequenced from the same sample in a study of CD8+CD57+ T cells in acquired aplastic anemia. Genomic DNA, serving as template, underwent TCR beta VDJ and CDR3 profiling. TCRdb re-called the reads with MiXCR, one entry per CDR3 protein. The profile shows approximately 170,000 distinct CDR3 sequences, roughly 50% of them singletons. Previously, flow cytometry had revealed CD8+CD57+ cell expansion in the patients chosen for sequencing. Sequencing input: sorted CD4+, CD8+, or CD8+CD57+ T cells (not recorded which) from PBMCs. Every receptor here comes from a human donor with aplastic anemia.

This clonotype has more than one count but fewer than ten. CDR3 region: CASSLGQSPAETQYF. The CDR3 bases are TGTGCCAGCAGCTTAGGACAGTCCCCCGCAGAGACCCAGTACTTC. The J gene is TRBJ2-5, the V gene TRBV7-8, with D possibly TRBD1 on 5 matching bases. The CDR3 consists of 15 residues. The ends were cut back, 1 base at V and 4 bases at J, with 13 bases in the middle. Germline assignment: CDR1 SGHVS and CDR2 FQNEAQ.

The chain joins TRBV9 to TRBJ2-3; the D gene could be TRBD1 or TRBD2 (5 bases each). The V gene's germline CDR1 is SGDLS and CDR2 YYNGEE. There are 16 residues in the CDR3. V was clipped by 0 bases and J by 0 bases, with 11 bases between them. The CDR3 protein is CASSVAGPSSTDTQYF. CDR3 sequence (DNA): TGTGCCAGCAGCGTAGCGGGGCCTTCAAGCACAGATACGCAGTATTTT.

The gene calls are TRBV19 and TRBJ2-5; TRBD1 agrees at 8 bases. Germline assignment: CDR1 LNHDA and CDR2 SQIVND (reference sequence). The CDR3 sequence is 14 residues long. V dropped 4 bases and J dropped 4; count of bases not matched to a gene: 5. CDR3 nucleotide sequence: TGTGCCAGTAGTACAGGGGGCCCGGGAGAGACCCAGTACTTC. Translated: CASSTGGPGETQYF.

This clonotype has more than one count but fewer than ten. The chain links TRBV6-4 to TRBJ1-1, with a tentative D call TRBD1 (5 bases). This CDR3 is 15 amino acids long. CDR1 is MRHNA and CDR2 is SNTAGT in the germline V gene. The V end lost 4 bases, the J end lost 6 bases, and 18 bases lay between the germline ends. The CDR3 coding sequence is TGTGCCAGCAGTGCGTCCGGGACTGGGGGTTCTGAAGCTTTCTTT. Protein sequence: CASSASGTGGSEAFF.

This clonotype appeared many times. Relative to the germline gene, one junction end is altered; a read error may explain this. The rearrangement uses TRBV10-3 and TRBJ1-2; no reliable D call. The CDR3 spans 13 residues. Germline V lookup: CDR1 ENHRY, CDR2 SYGVKD. The DNA of the CDR3 is TGTACCATCAGTGACGGACGGAGAGATGGCTACACCTTC. Its translation is CTISDGRRDGYTF.

This clonotype was seen repeatedly, ten times or more. The J gene is TRBJ2-3, the V gene TRBV11-2; 9 nucleotides match TRBD2. CDR1 is SGHAT and CDR2 is FQNNGV in the germline V gene. This CDR3 has 17 residues. The trim removed 5 bases at V and 4 bases at J, leaving 13 bases unmatched. CDR3 residues: CASSPLKGGGAPDTQYF. The CDR3 DNA reads as TGTGCCAGCAGCCCTCTGAAGGGCGGGGGGGCCCCAGATACGCAGTATTTT.

The chain is built from TRBV7-2 and TRBJ1-1; D remains unclear. This CDR3 is 12 amino acids long. Germline-derived CDR1 and CDR2 are SGHTA and FQGNSA. Trimming cost V 5 bases and J 3 bases, with 7 bases left between them. This chain's CDR3 is CASSHRDTEAFF. For the CDR3, the DNA is TGTGCCAGCAGCCACCGGGACACTGAAGCTTTCTTT.

This clonotype appeared a single time. The junction differs from germline at one of its ends, possibly a read error. The rearrangement uses TRBV7-7 and TRBJ2-2; no reliable D call. This CDR3 has 13 residues. Germline-derived CDR1 and CDR2 are SSHAT and FNYEAQ (reference sequence). This chain's CDR3 is CASSTTLAGELFF. CDR3 in DNA: TGTGCTAGCAGCACCACACTGGCCGGGGAGCTGTTTTTT.

Many counts were recorded for this clonotype. One end of the junction fails to match germline, which may point to a read error. V and J are TRBV6-4 and TRBJ1-3, with D hard to call. The CDR3 loop spans 11 amino acids. Germline lookup yields CDR1 MRHNA and CDR2 SNTAGT. The CDR3 protein is CATSEGNSIYF. In DNA form, the CDR3 reads TGTGCCACCAGCGAGGGAAACTCCATATATTTT.

This chain connects TRBV7-2 to TRBJ2-7; 10 bases fit TRBD1. J lost 3 bases, V lost 0 bases, and 2 bases had no gene match. The CDR3 runs 15 residues. Germline-derived CDR1 and CDR2 are SGHTA and FQGNSA. The CDR3 DNA is TGTGCCAGCAGCTTAGCTGGGACAGGGGACTACGAGCAGTACGTC. It translates to CASSLAGTGDYEQYV.

Many counts were recorded for this clonotype. The chain links TRBV12-3 or TRBV12-4 to TRBJ1-1; TRBD1 matches at 8 bases. V lost 5 bases to trimming and J lost 1 base; unmatched junction nucleotides: 6. The CDR3 totals 15 residues. The CDR3 loop is CASSPRDRWNTEAFF. The CDR3 DNA reads as TGTGCCAGCAGTCCCCGGGACAGGTGGAACACTGAAGCTTTCTTT.

This clonotype has a count of ten or more. V and J are TRBV15 and TRBJ2-1, with D possibly matching TRBD1 (6 bases). Germline V CDR1 and CDR2: LNHNV, YYDKDF (reference sequence). The V and J ends lost 4 bases and 7 bases respectively, with 11 bases between them. The CDR3 has 13 amino acids. CDR3 sequence: CATSTDRTNEQFF. CDR3 coding DNA: TGTGCCACCAGCACCGACAGGACTAATGAGCAGTTCTTC. Based on the CDR3 plus reference TRBV15 and TRBJ2-1, the full variable domain is DAMVIQNPRYQVTQFGKPVTLSCSQTLNHNVMYWYQQKSSQAPKLLFHYYDKDFNNEADTPDNFQSRRPNTSFCFLDIRSPGLGDTAMYLCATSTDRTNEQFFGPGTRLTVL.

This chain links TRBV29-1 with TRBJ1-1, with a tentative D call TRBD1 (6 bases). In germline, CDR1 is SQVTM, CDR2 ANQGSEA. V was pared by 3 bases and J by 1 base, with 9 bases between. This CDR3 has 13 amino acids. The chain's CDR3 is CSVDEGGNTEAFF. The CDR3 DNA is TGCAGCGTTGATGAGGGGGGGAACACTGAAGCTTTCTTT.

The table lists this clonotype with a few counts. This rearrangement joins TRBV20-1 to TRBJ1-1; possible D gene TRBD1, 5 bases. There are 11 residues in the CDR3. Per germline, CDR1 DFQATT and CDR2 SNEGSKA (reference sequence). The V end was cut by 8 bases, the J end by 4 bases, with 11 bases between. The CDR3 sequence: CSYSQGTEAFF. The CDR3 DNA reads TGCAGTTACTCCCAGGGCACTGAAGCTTTCTTT.

The rearrangement joins TRBV24-1 to TRBJ2-5, with 9 bases identical to TRBD2. V lost 1 base to trimming and J lost 0 bases; unmatched junction nucleotides: 2. The CDR3 spans 16 residues. Per the germline V gene, CDR1 is KGHDR and CDR2 is SFDVKD. This CDR3 reads CATSDLKRGDQETQYF. Here the CDR3 DNA reads TGTGCCACCAGTGATTTAAAGCGGGGGGACCAAGAGACCCAGTACTTC.